This T cell receptor beta chain was identified during a study of blood T cell repertoires in COVID-19 (dated by TCRdb to about 2020). Regarding the complete study: Collaborator samples came from the United States, Italy and Spain and covered acute and convalescent phases of COVID-19. The material from the prospective study consisted of cDNA or gDNA derived from T cells, B-cell-depleted T cells, or PBMCs. A freely available public database, intended as a resource for researchers studying the immune response to SARS-CoV-2, is where the repertoires were released. Samples came from the ongoing ImmuneRACE study (first 160 participants) plus 1,254 subjects from 6 global collaborators. Nearly every sample came with metadata listing a de-identified subject ID, COVID-19 status, age in years and sex. Subjects who had been exposed to COVID-19, were actively infected with it, or had recovered from it provided the deeply sampled blood TCRbeta repertoires that made up the dataset. HLA class I and class II types, where available, came from metadata supplied by the sample provider rather than from assay-based typing. The investigation overall reported the following: The amount of clinical and demographic metadata varied by source and participant and was provided uncurated.

About this clone itself: The target of this receptor is not known. The input lacks base qualities; no much larger clone sits a single base away.

CDR3 length: 15 amino acids, cysteine to phenylalanine. Only CDR3 DNA is held: 45 bases, read in frame from base 1. The CDR1 and CDR2 encoded by the germline V gene are SNHLY and FYNNEI. V loses 4 bases of germline sequence and J loses 7 bases, and the interval between the two ends is 14 bases. In Seattle, one collaborating source enrolled patients while the infection was active and tracked those patients longitudinally over the course of disease. The collaborating institutions used their own protocols to collect whole blood in K2EDTA tubes. For TCRbeta analysis, collaborators shipped samples in one of three forms: frozen whole blood, isolated PBMCs, or DNA extracted from either of those sample types. TCRbeta CDR3 regions were amplified from genomic DNA by means of the immunoSEQ Assay, a bias-controlled multiplex PCR. In the source study's methods: Within the assay, amplification of reference gene primers was used to estimate how many nucleated cells each sample contained. Sequence reads were collapsed and filtered to measure the absolute abundance of every unique TCRbeta CDR3 rearrangement. For each sample, productive Simpson clonality was calculated by taking the square root of Simpson's diversity index across productive rearrangements. Entries here come from immuneACCESS through TCRdb and include only in-frame sequences with V and J called. Some clones fail to appear in such tables; in the studies checked, an unresolved V gene covers under half of the shortfall, and the cause of the remainder is unknown. The DNA gave D and trimming, while V, J and clone size come from that table. This sample gives about 220,000 clones in total; about 81% of them show up just once. Of the sample, about 4.8% is held by the ten largest clones.

The chain is assembled from TRBV2 and TRBJ1-6; the D gene is perhaps TRBD1, on 6 matching bases. The sequencing input was peripheral blood. The TCR originated in a woman aged 70-85 years with COVID-19, enrolled during active disease. The CDR3 protein sequence reads: CASSASVRGNSPLHF. The DNA reads as follows: TGTGCCAGCAGTGCGTCAGTCAGGGGAAATTCACCCCTCCACTTT. The full variable domain, completed from the reference TRBV2 and TRBJ1-6 proteins outside the CDR3, reads EPEVTQTPSHQVTQMGQEVILRCVPISNHLYFYWYRQILGQKVEFLVSFYNNEISEKSEIFDDQFSVERPDGSNFTLKIRSTKLEDSAMYFCASSASVRGNSPLHFGNGTRLTVT.